Described below is a single TCR beta chain sequence and its context. Assay used: immunoSEQ multiplex PCR; TCRdb lists only in-frame clones, some missing. The sample yields approximately 90,000 clones, roughly 80% seen once. The data are from a study of blood T cell repertoires in COVID-19. V gave up 2 bases and J gave up 0 bases; unmatched junction bases: 15. In germline, CDR1 is LGHDT, CDR2 YNNKEL (reference sequence). CDR3 length equals 20 residues. The specimen sequenced was peripheral blood. The TCR sequence derives from a man in his sixties with acute or convalescent COVID-19. The rearrangement uses TRBV3-1 (or the pseudogene TRBV3-2) and TRBJ1-5, with 8 bases that match TRBD1. Here the CDR3 DNA reads TGTGCCAGCAGCCAAAATACGGGACAGGCGATCCATCTTAGCAATCAGCCCCAGCATTTT. Translated: CASSQNTGQAIHLSNQPQHF.